This T cell receptor beta chain originates from a study of blood T cell repertoires in COVID-19. About the study: Sample material is recorded as cDNA or gDNA derived from T cells, B-cell-depleted T cells, or PBMCs.

In the source study's methods: Estimates of nucleated cell counts were drawn from the amplification of reference gene primers. The assay was immunoSEQ multiplex PCR, and TCRdb's table has in-frame clones only and misses some. V and J calls plus clone size are reproduced from that table; the DNA served to infer D and trimming. The table shows approximately 19,000 clones, with 88% occurring only once. The V gene's germline CDR1 is SNHLY and CDR2 FYNNEI. The CDR3 runs 14 residues. The V segment lost 6 bases and the J segment 8 bases; nucleotides outside the gene matches: 6. The rearrangement links TRBV2 to TRBJ1-4; 10 bases map to TRBD1. The TCR comes from a human donor in a cohort sampled during active COVID-19. The sample taken for sequencing was peripheral blood. The CDR3 loop is CASSQGQGGEKLFF. CDR3 DNA sequence: TGTGCCAGCAGCCAAGGACAGGGGGGGGAAAAACTGTTTTTT.